This is a list of T cell receptor beta chains from one sample in a study of blood T cell repertoires in COVID-19. Profiled with immunoSEQ multiplex PCR; TCRdb holds only in-frame clones, not every one. The sample includes 200,000 to 300,000 clones, around 90% of them seen just once. The sequenced sample was peripheral blood. The source is a woman in her sixties or seventies with active or convalescent COVID-19. The CDR3 runs from the conserved cysteine through the conserved F or W. The D gene is left open where the match is weak. The size entry is marked missing in some rows and otherwise reads once, few, many or a size class.

J gene: TRBJ1-5; clone size: -; V gene: TRBV6-2/TRBV6-3; D gene: TRBD1; CDR3 DNA: TGTGCCAGCAGCTCCTGGGACAGGGATAATCAGCCCCAGCATTTT; CDR3 protein: CASSSWDRDNQPQHF
J gene: TRBJ2-7; clone size: -; V gene: TRBV6-2/TRBV6-3; D gene: TRBD2; CDR3 DNA: TGTGCCAGCAGCTCCAGGGGTCTAGCGGGGACCTACGAGCAGTACTTC; CDR3 protein: CASSSRGLAGTYEQYF
J gene: TRBJ1-2; clone size: -; V gene: TRBV6-5; D gene: -; CDR3 DNA: TGTGCCAGCAGGCCTTCGGGACACCCTAACTATGGCTACACCTTC; CDR3 protein: CASRPSGHPNYGYTF
J gene: TRBJ1-4; clone size: -; V gene: TRBV5-1; D gene: -; CDR3 DNA: TGCGCCAGCAGCTTGGACGGGGGGTCAACTAATGAAAAACTGTTTTTT; CDR3 protein: CASSLDGGSTNEKLFF
J gene: TRBJ2-2; clone size: few; V gene: TRBV24-1; D gene: -; CDR3 DNA: TGTGCCACCAGCACGGGGAACACCGGGGAGCTGTTTTTT; CDR3 protein: CATSTGNTGELFF
J gene: TRBJ2-7; clone size: -; V gene: TRBV11-3; D gene: TRBD2; CDR3 DNA: TGTGCCAGCAGCGATGGTACAGCGGGGGGCGAATACGAGCAGTACTTC; CDR3 protein: CASSDGTAGGEYEQYF
J gene: TRBJ2-1; clone size: -; V gene: TRBV2; D gene: -; CDR3 DNA: TGTGCCAGCAGTGAAGCGCTTCCCGGCAATGAGCAGTTCTTC; CDR3 protein: CASSEALPGNEQFF
J gene: TRBJ2-7; clone size: -; V gene: TRBV27; D gene: -; CDR3 DNA: TGTGCCAGCAGTTTAACAGCCTCCTACGAGCAGTACTTC; CDR3 protein: CASSLTASYEQYF
J gene: TRBJ1-5; clone size: -; V gene: TRBV18; D gene: -; CDR3 DNA: TGTGCCAGCTCACCACAGGTTAGCGTTAGCAATCAGCCCCAGCATTTT; CDR3 protein: CASSPQVSVSNQPQHF
J gene: TRBJ2-3; clone size: -; V gene: TRBV7-2; D gene: TRBD1; CDR3 DNA: TGTGCCAGCAGCCTTGGGACAGGGCCTCGAGCAGATACGCAGTATTTT; CDR3 protein: CASSLGTGPRADTQYF
J gene: TRBJ2-1; clone size: -; V gene: TRBV7-9; D gene: TRBD1; CDR3 DNA: TGTGCGATATCAACCGGGACAGGGGGCGCGGATGAGCAGTTCTTC; CDR3 protein: CAISTGTGGADEQFF
J gene: TRBJ1-2; clone size: few; V gene: TRBV4-3; D gene: -; CDR3 DNA: TGCGCCAGCAGCCAAGATTTGGTGATAGGGGTGGGTATAGCTAACTATGGCTACACCTTC; CDR3 protein: CASSQDLVIGVGIANYGYTF
J gene: TRBJ2-5; clone size: -; V gene: TRBV10-3; D gene: -; CDR3 DNA: TGTGCCATCGCCACCAGAGGAGTGGAGACCCAGTACTTC; CDR3 protein: CAIATRGVETQYF
J gene: TRBJ1-1; clone size: -; V gene: TRBV6-2/TRBV6-3; D gene: -; CDR3 DNA: TGTGCCAGCAGTAGAACAGGGAACACTGAAGCTTTCTTT; CDR3 protein: CASSRTGNTEAFF
J gene: TRBJ2-7; clone size: once; V gene: TRBV6-5; D gene: -; CDR3 DNA: TGTGCCAGCAGTTACTACGGACAGCGGAGGGAGCAGTACTTC; CDR3 protein: CASSYYGQRREQYF
J gene: TRBJ2-7; clone size: -; V gene: TRBV5-4; D gene: -; CDR3 DNA: TGTGCCAGCAGCTTGGTCTTGATCTCGACTGGGGAGCAGTACTTC; CDR3 protein: CASSLVLISTGEQYF
J gene: TRBJ1-2; clone size: -; V gene: TRBV3-1/TRBV3-2; D gene: TRBD1; CDR3 DNA: TGTGCCAGCAGCCGCACTACGGGGACAGACTATGGCTACACCTTC; CDR3 protein: CASSRTTGTDYGYTF
J gene: TRBJ2-7; clone size: -; V gene: TRBV7-2; D gene: -; CDR3 DNA: TGTGCCAGCAGCTTAGCGTACGTACGGGGTCCCTACGAGCAGTACTTC; CDR3 protein: CASSLAYVRGPYEQYF
J gene: TRBJ1-3; clone size: -; V gene: TRBV6-5; D gene: -; CDR3 DNA: TGTGCCAGTTCCGTGCACAGCTCTGGAAACACCATATATTTT; CDR3 protein: CASSVHSSGNTIYF
J gene: TRBJ1-5; clone size: -; V gene: TRBV7-2; D gene: -; CDR3 DNA: TGTGCCAGCAGCCCTCAGTCGGGGGGGAGCAATCAGCCCCAGCATTTT; CDR3 protein: CASSPQSGGSNQPQHF
J gene: TRBJ1-6; clone size: -; V gene: TRBV6-5; D gene: -; CDR3 DNA: TGTGCCAGCAGCGTACAGGGAATCGGTTCACCCCTCCACTTT; CDR3 protein: CASSVQGIGSPLHF
J gene: TRBJ2-1; clone size: -; V gene: TRBV7-2; D gene: TRBD2; CDR3 DNA: TGTGCCAGCAGCTTGACTAGCCTCCAGGGTGAGCAGTTCTTC; CDR3 protein: CASSLTSLQGEQFF
J gene: TRBJ1-4; clone size: -; V gene: TRBV12-3/TRBV12-4; D gene: -; CDR3 DNA: TGTGCCAGCAGTTTCCCGGGTAATGAAAAACTGTTTTTT; CDR3 protein: CASSFPGNEKLFF
J gene: TRBJ2-6; clone size: -; V gene: TRBV4-1; D gene: -; CDR3 DNA: TGCCCCCGCCGCCTGGGGGGGGGCCTATTCGCCTCTGGGGCCAACGTCCTGACTTTC; CDR3 protein: CPRRLGGGLFASGANVLTF
J gene: TRBJ1-2; clone size: once; V gene: TRBV7-6; D gene: -; CDR3 DNA: TGTGCCAGCAGCTTAGGTACAAGGGGTCATGGCTACACCTTC; CDR3 protein: CASSLGTRGHGYTF
J gene: TRBJ1-1; clone size: few; V gene: TRBV6-5; D gene: TRBD1; CDR3 DNA: TGTGTTCTCTTAGCCGGACAGGTTGAAGCTTTCTTT; CDR3 protein: CVLLAGQVEAFF
J gene: TRBJ1-2; clone size: -; V gene: TRBV4-3; D gene: -; CDR3 DNA: TGCGCCAGCAGCCAAGATGGCGGGTATGGCTACACCTTC; CDR3 protein: CASSQDGGYGYTF
J gene: TRBJ1-5; clone size: -; V gene: TRBV7-2; D gene: -; CDR3 DNA: TGTGCCAGCAGCTTAACGCAGGGCCAACATCAGCCCCAGCATTTT; CDR3 protein: CASSLTQGQHQPQHF
J gene: TRBJ1-1; clone size: -; V gene: TRBV6-5; D gene: -; CDR3 DNA: TGTGCCAGCAGTTGGGGGAAGACAGGGAACACTGAAGCTTTCTTT; CDR3 protein: CASSWGKTGNTEAFF
J gene: TRBJ1-2; clone size: once; V gene: TRBV10-1; D gene: -; CDR3 DNA: TGCGCCAGCAGTGAGTCGGGTCGAGGCTATGGCTACACCTTC; CDR3 protein: CASSESGRGYGYTF
J gene: TRBJ2-3; clone size: -; V gene: TRBV19; D gene: TRBD1; CDR3 DNA: TGTGCCAGTCGTACTGGACAGGGGGGTACAGATACGCAGTATTTT; CDR3 protein: CASRTGQGGTDTQYF
J gene: TRBJ1-3; clone size: -; V gene: TRBV6-5; D gene: TRBD1; CDR3 DNA: TGTGCCAGCAGTCGTCCCGGGACAGATTCAAACACCATATATTTT; CDR3 protein: CASSRPGTDSNTIYF
J gene: TRBJ1-6; clone size: -; V gene: TRBV5-1; D gene: -; CDR3 DNA: TGCGCCAGCAGCATACAGGGAAGCAATTCACCCCTCCACTTT; CDR3 protein: CASSIQGSNSPLHF
J gene: TRBJ1-1; clone size: -; V gene: TRBV4-1; D gene: -; CDR3 DNA: TGCGCCAGCAGCCAAGCACCACAGGGTAGGACGAACACTGAAGCTTTCTTT; CDR3 protein: CASSQAPQGRTNTEAFF